This TCR beta chain came from a study of beta chain features in type 1 diabetes. Expressed TCRB transcripts were sequenced because the isolated RNA had all been reverse transcribed beforehand. Some clones are missing from TCRdb's copy, which holds only in-frame ones; the method was immunoSEQ multiplex PCR. The sample lists approximately 110,000 clones; 30% to 40% were seen once. V shed 8 bases and J 4 bases; nucleotides not matched to a gene: 16. This CDR3 is 16 amino acids long. Germline values: CDR1 SEHNR, CDR2 FQNEAQ (reference sequence). The receptor was isolated from a young woman in good health. V usage is TRBV7-9 and J usage is TRBJ2-7; 8 nucleotides agree with TRBD1. The sequenced material came from stem cell memory CD4+ T cells from blood. The chain's CDR3 is CASGTRTGMDRYEQYF. In nucleotides, the CDR3 is TGTGCCAGCGGCACTCGGACAGGGATGGATCGGTACGAGCAGTACTTC.